Below are 30 T cell receptor beta chains sequenced from a single sample in a study of cytomegalovirus exposure and HLA in healthy donors. Researchers ran the PCR with 60 Vbeta and 13 Jbeta primers. Clones were read by immunoSEQ multiplex PCR, and TCRdb kept only the in-frame ones, dropping some. The profile shows about 120,000 clones, 75% to 80% of them singletons. The sequencing input was PBMCs. These receptors all stem from a woman between 40 and 55 years old in good health and CMV-seropositive.

The rearrangement joins TRBV7-9 to TRBJ1-1; 8 nucleotides match TRBD1. The V gene end was trimmed by 5 bases and the J gene end by 6 bases; junction bases not matched to a gene: 8. The CDR3 sequence is 14 residues long. From germline, CDR1 is SEHNR and CDR2 FQNEAQ (reference sequence). The CDR3 sequence is CASSLGQGRPEAFF. CDR3 coding DNA: TGTGCCAGCAGCCTCGGACAGGGAAGGCCTGAAGCTTTCTTT.

This chain connects TRBV5-1 to TRBJ2-2; no clear D gene. Per the germline V gene, CDR1 is SGHRS and CDR2 is YFSETQ. The CDR3 runs 16 residues. The germline V and J ends were trimmed by 5 bases and 2 bases, with 16 bases remaining between them. The CDR3 coding sequence is TGCGCCAGCAGTGATTGGCAGGCCTTAAACACCGGGGAGCTGTTTTTT. Amino acid sequence: CASSDWQALNTGELFF.

J is TRBJ1-2 and V is TRBV7-6; 8 positions agree with TRBD1. The length of the CDR3 is 15 residues. J was trimmed by 7 bases and V by 5 bases; bases with no gene match: 12. Germline V gene data show CDR1 as SGHVS and CDR2 as FNYEAQ. The CDR3 sequence: CASSLSGRGLGGYTF. CDR3 DNA: TGTGCCAGCAGCCTATCGGGCAGGGGGCTCGGTGGCTACACCTTC. The entire variable domain, with the rest obtained from reference TRBV7-6 and TRBJ1-2, is as follows: GAGVSQSPRYKVTKRGQDVALRCDPISGHVSLYWYRQALGQGPEFLTYFNYEAQQDKSGLPNDRFSAERPEGSISTLTIQRTEQRDSAMYRCASSLSGRGLGGYTFGSGTRLTVV.

This clone has just one count. The chain carries TRBV5-1 and TRBJ2-1; TRBD2 agrees at 11 bases. The ends lost 2 bases at V and 2 bases at J; junction bases unmatched: 6. The CDR3 totals 17 residues. CDR1 and CDR2 from the germline V gene are SGHRS and YFSETQ. This chain's CDR3 is CASSFLSGGGTYNEQFF. CDR3 DNA: TGCGCCAGCAGCTTCCTTAGCGGGGGGGGAACCTACAATGAGCAGTTCTTC.

The chain recombines TRBV19 with TRBJ1-1; D gene uncertain. Trimming removed 2 bases from V and 1 base from J, with 2 bases in between. CDR1 is LNHDA, CDR2 SQIVND, per germline (reference sequence). CDR3 length: 12 residues. DNA for the CDR3: TGTGCCAGTAGTATACGGAACACTGAAGCTTTCTTT. Protein product: CASSIRNTEAFF.

This chain uses TRBV11-1 with TRBJ2-3; 8 bases line up with TRBD2. The CDR3 totals 14 residues. CDR1 and CDR2 (germline): SGHAT, FQDESV (reference sequence). Germline trimming cut 3 bases from V and 5 bases from J; bases unmatched to any gene: 4. The CDR3 DNA reads as TGTGCCAGCAGCTTCGGGGGGGCTCAAGATACGCAGTATTTT. Translation gives CASSFGGAQDTQYF. The full variable domain, in which reference TRBV11-1 and TRBJ2-3 provide the parts outside the CDR3, is EAEVAQSPRYKITEKSQAVAFWCDPISGHATLYWYRQILGQGPELLVQFQDESVVDDSQLPKDRFSAERLKGVDSTLKIQPAELGDSAMYLCASSFGGAQDTQYFGPGTRLTVL.

This clone was observed a single time. The chain employs TRBV30 and TRBJ1-4; D might be TRBD1 (5 bases). Germline V gene data show CDR1 as GTSNPN and CDR2 as SVGIG (reference sequence). With 2 bases removed from V and 7 bases from J, the gap between germline ends came to 11 bases. This CDR3 is built from 13 residues. The CDR3 here is CAWSKGAGEKLFF. The CDR3, as DNA: TGTGCCTGGAGTAAAGGGGCTGGTGAAAAACTGTTTTTT.

The chain is built from TRBV5-4 and TRBJ2-1; TRBD2 aligns across 8 bases. This CDR3 spans 14 amino acids. V was clipped by 4 bases and J by 7 bases; unmatched bases: 7. The germline gives CDR1 SGHNT, CDR2 YYREEE (reference sequence). CDR3 bases: TGTGCCAGCAGCCTCCGGGGGGGCACGAATGAGCAGTTCTTC. Its protein product is CASSLRGGTNEQFF.

V usage is TRBV11-2 and J usage is TRBJ2-7, with D possibly matching TRBD1 (5 bases). The CDR3 has 16 residues. The V end lost 0 bases, the J end lost 3 bases, and 15 bases lay between the germline ends. Germline loops: CDR1 SGHAT, CDR2 FQNNGV. The CDR3 loop reads CASSLDSGHRIYEQYF. The CDR3 region has the DNA TGTGCCAGCAGCTTAGATTCAGGGCACAGAATCTACGAGCAGTACTTC.

The J gene is TRBJ1-5, the V gene TRBV6-1; 9 bases align to TRBD1. V was pared by 6 bases and J by 4 bases, with 7 bases of the junction left unmatched. This CDR3 is built from 15 residues. Germline V CDR1 and CDR2: MNHNS, SASEGT. CDR3 residues: CASSVGQGNNQPQHF. The CDR3 DNA follows: TGTGCCAGCAGCGTGGGACAGGGAAATAATCAGCCCCAGCATTTT.

This clone was found a few times. This chain connects TRBV30 to TRBJ2-2; 8 bases are a match to TRBD1. CDR3 size: 18 residues. CDR1 is GTSNPN and CDR2 is SVGIG in the germline V gene (reference sequence). Trimming cost V 4 bases and J 0 bases; bases outside gene matches: 13. CDR3 region: CAWTRDRSHRANTGELFF. The CDR3, as DNA: TGTGCCTGGACCCGGGACAGGTCCCACCGGGCGAACACCGGGGAGCTGTTTTTT.

The chain uses TRBV7-2 and TRBJ1-1; 7 bases agree with TRBD1. CDR1 is SGHTA, CDR2 FQGNSA, per germline. CDR3 length equals 16 residues. The ends lost 1 base at V and 0 bases at J; junction bases unmatched: 5. The CDR3 protein is CASSLDGTAMNTEAFF. CDR3 coding DNA: TGTGCCAGCAGCTTAGATGGGACAGCAATGAACACTGAAGCTTTCTTT.

The genes are TRBV7-3 and TRBJ1-1; a possible D gene is TRBD1 (6 bases). The CDR3 sequence is 14 residues long. Trimming took off 5 bases at V and 5 bases at J, with 15 bases between the two ends. CDR1 and CDR2 from the germline V gene are SGHTA and FQGTGA. CDR3 sequence: CASSATGPGTEAFF. The CDR3 DNA sequence: TGTGCCAGCAGCGCAACAGGGCCAGGTACTGAAGCTTTCTTT. The full variable domain, with the rest looked up from reference TRBV7-3 and TRBJ1-1, is GAGVSQTPSNKVTEKGKYVELRCDPISGHTALYWYRQSLGQGPEFLIYFQGTGAADDSGLPNDRFFAVRPEGSVSTLKIQRTERGDSAVYLCASSATGPGTEAFFGQGTRLTVV.

This clone was observed once. The CDR3 DNA is TGTGCCAGCAGGGTAAGGACAGGGGCCATGAACACTGAAGCTTTCTTT. Translation gives CASRVRTGAMNTEAFF. The rearrangement links TRBV6-4 to TRBJ1-1, with 9 bases identical to TRBD1. The germline gives CDR1 MRHNA, CDR2 SNTAGT. The CDR3 is 16 residues long. V shed 6 bases and J 0 bases; nucleotides not matched to a gene: 8.

This clone was observed a handful of times. The V call is TRBV6-6, the J call TRBJ2-7; TRBD1 agrees at 10 bases. J was trimmed by 5 bases and V by 8 bases; bases with no gene match: 12. The CDR3 contains 15 residues. CDR1 MNHNY and CDR2 SVGAGI come from the germline V gene (reference sequence). Written as DNA, the CDR3 is TGTGCCAGCGAATTGGGACAGGGGCTATCGGACGAGCAGTACTTC. Its translation is CASELGQGLSDEQYF.

This clone was recorded many times. The chain combines TRBV6-5 with TRBJ1-2, with D perhaps TRBD1 (6 bases). CDR1 is MNHEY, CDR2 SVGAGI, per germline. V was trimmed by 8 bases and J by 0 bases, leaving 16 bases between them. This CDR3 is 15 amino acids long. The CDR3 sequence: CASGIPGTSNYGYTF. Here the CDR3 DNA reads TGTGCCAGCGGGATCCCTGGGACATCTAACTATGGCTACACCTTC.

V and J are TRBV6-1 and TRBJ1-3; D not resolved. The germline V and J ends were trimmed by 2 bases and 3 bases, with 11 bases remaining between them. The germline CDR1 and CDR2 sequences are MNHNS and SASEGT. The CDR3 runs 15 residues. CDR3 in DNA: TGTGCCAGCAGTGAAATGACAATTCTTGGAAACACCATATATTTT. It codes for CASSEMTILGNTIYF.

The chain has TRBV6-5 and TRBJ2-3; possibly TRBD1 for D (6 bases). Trimming stripped 3 bases from V and 4 bases from J, with 11 bases between. This CDR3 contains 14 residues. Germline-derived CDR1 and CDR2 are MNHEY and SVGAGI. The CDR3 here is CASSYRDTSDTQYF. DNA for the CDR3: TGTGCCAGCAGTTATAGGGACACCTCAGATACGCAGTATTTT.

The chain couples TRBV6-5 to TRBJ1-1, with a possible D match to TRBD1 (5 bases). V lost 0 bases to trimming and J lost 5 bases, with 16 bases between them. CDR1 and CDR2 from the germline V gene are MNHEY and SVGAGI. CDR3 length equals 16 residues. CDR3 sequence reads: CASSYSGVPGGTEAFF. The CDR3 bases are TGTGCCAGCAGTTACTCTGGGGTCCCGGGGGGGACTGAAGCTTTCTTT.

The gene calls are TRBV4-2 and TRBJ1-2; TRBD1 might be the D (5 bases). Trimming took off 5 bases at V and 6 bases at J, with 22 bases between the two ends. The CDR3 is 16 residues long. Germline CDR1 LGHNA, CDR2 YNFKEQ. The CDR3 reads CASSLSSGPGGDGYTF. The CDR3 DNA sequence: TGTGCCAGCAGCTTAAGTTCGGGGCCGGGAGGGGATGGCTACACCTTC.

The gene calls are TRBV9 and TRBJ2-5; 8 nucleotides match TRBD2. Germline V gives CDR1 SGDLS, CDR2 YYNGEE. The CDR3 totals 12 residues. Trimming took 10 bases from V and 0 from J; bases not matched to a gene: 2. This CDR3 is CALAGNQETQYF. Here the CDR3 DNA reads TGTGCCCTAGCGGGTAACCAAGAGACCCAGTACTTC.

The chain has TRBV7-3 and TRBJ2-2, with 8 bases lining up with TRBD1. Germline values: CDR1 SGHTA, CDR2 FQGTGA. This CDR3 has 14 amino acids. The junction had 6 bases not matched to a gene; V was cut back by 8 bases and J by 4 bases. CDR3 residues: CASAQQGATGELFF. As DNA, the CDR3 is TGTGCCAGCGCCCAGCAGGGGGCCACCGGGGAGCTGTTTTTT. The variable domain in full, with the rest retrieved from reference TRBV7-3 and TRBJ2-2, is GAGVSQTPSNKVTEKGKYVELRCDPISGHTALYWYRQSLGQGPEFLIYFQGTGAADDSGLPNDRFFAVRPEGSVSTLKIQRTERGDSAVYLCASAQQGATGELFFGEGSRLTVL.

The gene calls are TRBV13 and TRBJ2-7, with D perhaps matching TRBD1 (6 bases). Trimming stripped 5 bases from V and 5 bases from J, with 19 bases between. The CDR3 consists of 15 residues. Germline V gives CDR1 PRHDT, CDR2 FYEKMQ (reference sequence). The CDR3 loop reads CASSLSHGTTNEQYF. CDR3 coding DNA: TGTGCCAGCAGCCTCTCCCACGGGACAACAAACGAGCAGTACTTC.

There are a few counts of this clone. The chain links TRBV29-1 to TRBJ2-7; a possible D gene is TRBD2 (5 bases). The V gene's germline CDR1 is SQVTM and CDR2 ANQGSEA. The CDR3 contains 12 residues. Between the trimmed V and J ends, which lost 4 bases and 5 bases, there was a span of 12 bases. The CDR3 coding sequence is TGCAGCGTTGGACGATCGGGGAACGAGCAGTACTTC. Amino acids: CSVGRSGNEQYF.

The CDR3 is CASSLWASGGANIQYF. CDR3 coding DNA: TGTGCCAGCAGCTTATGGGCTAGCGGGGGGGCCAACATTCAGTACTTC. The rearrangement uses TRBV7-9 and TRBJ2-4; TRBD2 matches at 12 bases. Trimming cost V 2 bases and J 7 bases; bases outside gene matches: 6. The CDR3 has 16 amino acids. CDR1 is SEHNR and CDR2 is FQNEAQ in the germline V gene (reference sequence).

The chain is built from TRBV18 and TRBJ1-4; 8 bases fit TRBD1. The V segment lost 0 bases and the J segment 4 bases; nucleotides outside the gene matches: 1. CDR1 and CDR2 (germline): KGHSH, LQKENI. The CDR3 extends over 15 amino acids. The CDR3 DNA reads TGTGCCAGCTCACCACCGGGACAGGTTAATGAAAAACTGTTTTTT. Its protein is CASSPPGQVNEKLFF.

The chain is built from TRBV2 and TRBJ2-4; TRBD2 is a possible D gene (6 bases). V shed 6 bases and J shed 15 bases, with 18 bases lying between them. The length of the CDR3 is 12 residues. Germline V gives CDR1 SNHLY, CDR2 FYNNEI. The CDR3 sequence: CASSPRREVRYF. CDR3 coding DNA: TGTGCCAGCAGCCCCAGAAGGGAGGTTCGGTACTTC.

In its sample, this clone was seen once. This chain's CDR3 is CASSPGGADIYEQYF. In nucleotides, the CDR3 is TGTGCCAGCAGTCCGGGAGGAGCGGATATCTACGAGCAGTACTTC. The chain recombines TRBV2 with TRBJ2-7; TRBD2 matches at 7 bases. Germline CDR1 SNHLY, CDR2 FYNNEI. Losses at the gene ends were 5 bases for V and 3 bases for J; bases not matched to a gene: 10. The CDR3 loop spans 15 amino acids.

V usage is TRBV5-5 and J usage is TRBJ2-2; 7 nucleotides align to TRBD2. CDR1 is SGHKS, CDR2 YYEKEE, per germline (reference sequence). After removal of 5 bases from V and 3 bases from J, the junction contained 13 bases not matched to a gene. CDR3 size: 17 residues. The CDR3 reads CASSLYGGGTYTGELFF. The CDR3 DNA is TGTGCCAGCAGTCTTTATGGGGGAGGGACCTACACCGGGGAGCTGTTTTTT.

This clone was recorded only once. This chain links TRBV7-2 with TRBJ2-7; the D gene is possibly TRBD2 (6 bases). The germline V and J ends were trimmed by 7 bases and 0 bases, with 19 bases remaining between them. There are 16 residues in the CDR3. Germline values: CDR1 SGHTA, CDR2 FQGNSA. For the CDR3, the DNA is TGTGCCAGCACCGATAGAGGGCGGGGATCCTCCTACGAGCAGTACTTC. This codes for CASTDRGRGSSYEQYF.